This entry lists 9 T cell receptor beta chains sequenced from one sample in a study of CXCR3-negative and CXCR3-positive naive CD8 T cells. 5' RACE with UMI labels generated the TRB cDNA libraries. Reanalyzing the 5' RACE reads, TCRdb keeps one entry per CDR3 protein, without DNA. This table holds 45,000 to 60,000 distinct CDR3 sequences. Sequences were obtained from naive CXCR3- CD8+ T cells from blood. Subset here: CD45RO-CCR7+CD27+CD95- naive CD8+ T cells lacking CXCR3 (TNR3-). Every receptor here comes from a human donor in good health. Some clones in this sample may be carry-over from other donors' samples.

The V call is TRBV23-1, the J call TRBJ2-5. TRBV23-1 carries the ORF label, with uncertain function. The CDR3 covers 12 residues. The CDR3 loop is CASSPDQETQYF.

The genes are TRBV11-2 and TRBJ2-5; TCRdb selects TRBD2, and the lack of DNA leaves this call unchecked. Germline assignment: CDR1 SGHAT and CDR2 FQNNGV. The CDR3 covers 16 residues. The CDR3: CASSFFAGGEQETQYF.

V and J are TRBV29-1 and TRBJ1-1; lacking DNA, the TRBD1 call made by TCRdb goes unchecked. This CDR3 region has 15 residues. Germline CDR1 SQVTM, CDR2 ANQGSEA. The CDR3 is CSIPAGHSLNTEAFF.

This chain links TRBV12-3 or TRBV12-4 with TRBJ2-7; the D call of TRBD2 rests on TCRdb alone, since no DNA is present to check it. This CDR3 is 15 amino acids long. CDR3: CASSFSPSATYEQYF.

The V and J genes are TRBV20-1 and TRBJ2-7; checking the TCRdb D call of TRBD2 is not possible without DNA. This CDR3 contains 16 residues. The germline V gene encodes CDR1 DFQATT and CDR2 SNEGSKA (reference sequence). CDR3 in amino acids: CSARGSSGGRSYEQYF.

The chain carries TRBV29-1 and TRBJ1-1; TCRdb designates TRBD1, a call that cannot be tested without DNA. Germline CDR1 and CDR2: SQVTM and ANQGSEA. This CDR3 contains 13 residues. The CDR3 reads CSVEQGGHTEAFF. The whole variable domain, filled in from reference TRBV29-1 and TRBJ1-1, reads SAVISQKPSRDICQRGTSLTIQCQVDSQVTMMFWYRQQPGQSLTLIATANQGSEATYESGFVIDKFPISRPNLTFSTLTVSNMSPEDSSIYLCSVEQGGHTEAFFGQGTRLTVV.

The chain combines TRBV6-4 with TRBJ2-1. The CDR3 consists of 16 residues. Germline CDR1 and CDR2: MRHNA and SNTAGT. This CDR3 is CASSVSGRTPYNEQFF.

The chain joins TRBV5-5 to TRBJ2-7; TCRdb indicates TRBD2, and absent DNA this call remains unverified. Germline V gene lookup returns CDR1 SGHKS and CDR2 YYEKEE (reference sequence). The CDR3 consists of 16 residues. The CDR3: CASSLWTSGITYEQYF.

The CDR3 spells CASSPGQVLDTQYF. The genes are TRBV7-9 and TRBJ2-3; no DNA is available, so the TRBD1 call from TCRdb remains unchecked. CDR1 and CDR2 from the germline V gene are SEHNR and FQNEAQ (reference sequence). CDR3 length: 14 residues.